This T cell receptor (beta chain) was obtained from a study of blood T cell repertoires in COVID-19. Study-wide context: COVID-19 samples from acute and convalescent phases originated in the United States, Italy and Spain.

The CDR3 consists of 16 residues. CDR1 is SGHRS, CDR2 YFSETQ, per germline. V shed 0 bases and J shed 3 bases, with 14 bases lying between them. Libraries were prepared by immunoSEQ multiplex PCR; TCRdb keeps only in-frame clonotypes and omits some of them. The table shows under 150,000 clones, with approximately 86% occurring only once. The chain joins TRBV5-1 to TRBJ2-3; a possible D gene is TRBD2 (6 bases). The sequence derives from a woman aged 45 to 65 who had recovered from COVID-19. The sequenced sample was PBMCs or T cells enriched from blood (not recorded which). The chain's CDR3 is CASSLGGFGGTDTQYF. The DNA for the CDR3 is TGCGCCAGCAGCTTGGGGGGGTTCGGAGGGACAGATACGCAGTATTTT.